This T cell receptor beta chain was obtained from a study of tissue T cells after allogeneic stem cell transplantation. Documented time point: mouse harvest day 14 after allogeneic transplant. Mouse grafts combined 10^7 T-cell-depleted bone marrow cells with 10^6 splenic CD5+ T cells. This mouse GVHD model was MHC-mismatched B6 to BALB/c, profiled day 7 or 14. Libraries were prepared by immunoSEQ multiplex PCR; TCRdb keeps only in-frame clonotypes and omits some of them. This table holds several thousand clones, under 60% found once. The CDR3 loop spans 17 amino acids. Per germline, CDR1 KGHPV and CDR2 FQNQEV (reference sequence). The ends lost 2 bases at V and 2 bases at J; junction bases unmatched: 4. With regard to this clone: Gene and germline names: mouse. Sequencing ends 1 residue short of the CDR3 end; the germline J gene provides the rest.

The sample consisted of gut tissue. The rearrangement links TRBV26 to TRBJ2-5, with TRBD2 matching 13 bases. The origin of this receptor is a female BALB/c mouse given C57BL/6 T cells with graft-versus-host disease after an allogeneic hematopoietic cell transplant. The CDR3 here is CASSLPWTGGAQDTQYF. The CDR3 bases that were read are TGTGCCAGCAGTCTGCCGTGGACTGGGGGGGCCCAAGACACCCAGTAC.